This entry describes one TCR beta chain. This specimen comes from a study of blood T cell repertoires in COVID-19. V shed 5 bases, J shed 4 bases, and the junction held 8 bases outside the gene matches. Germline V gene data show CDR1 as MNHEY and CDR2 as SVGAGI. This CDR3 is built from 15 residues. Using immunoSEQ multiplex PCR, the repertoire was profiled, and TCRdb retains in-frame clones only, with some absent. The table has some 94,000 clones, over 80% seen once; the top ten hold more than 0.95%. Material: peripheral blood. The chain combines TRBV6-5 with TRBJ1-3; 7 positions agree with TRBD1. This TCR derives from a human donor in a cohort sampled during active COVID-19. The CDR3 is CASSPTGTGGNTIYF. The DNA for the CDR3 is TGTGCCAGCAGTCCGACAGGGACGGGAGGAAACACCATATATTTT.